This TCR beta chain was obtained from a study of T cell responses to AZD1222 COVID-19 vaccine. Study overall: Second doses that came at about 4 or about 12 weeks were put together. Points from the study as a whole: Targets within unmutated variant regions were reportedly found for nearly half of spike-specific TCRs. A mostly white British donor set with more females was recruited, and clonal diversity was possibly underestimated. Vaccine-related CD4 TCRs covered spike, predominating at 160-218 and 743-854.

Losses at the gene ends were 2 bases for V and 7 bases for J; bases not matched to a gene: 11. Germline CDR1 and CDR2: SGHRS and YFSETQ. The CDR3 sequence is 18 residues long. For this clone: Its specificity is not known.

The method was immunoSEQ multiplex PCR; TCRdb's version includes in-frame clones alone and lacks a portion of them. Of 90,000 to 120,000 clones listed, around 96% are singletons. The sequences come from peripheral blood, collected on day 0 of AZD1222 vaccination. This chain joins TRBV5-1 and TRBJ2-2, with 13 bases matching TRBD2. The TCR was taken from an adult in good health. This CDR3 is CASSFQKQGLAGNGELFF. The CDR3 nucleotides are TGCGCCAGCAGCTTCCAGAAGCAGGGACTAGCGGGGAACGGGGAGCTGTTTTTT.